The 30 T cell receptor beta chains below come from one sample, sequenced in a study of T cell responses to AZD1222 COVID-19 vaccine. Assay used: immunoSEQ multiplex PCR; TCRdb lists only in-frame clones, some missing. Found here are 90,000 to 110,000 clones, more than 70% of them singletons; the top ten hold around 9.1%. The sample was peripheral blood, taken on day 0 of AZD1222 vaccination. The source is an adult in good health.

The chain combines TRBV30 with TRBJ2-1; the D is unclear. The germline V and J ends were trimmed by 0 bases and 2 bases, with 5 bases remaining between them. CDR1 is GTSNPN and CDR2 is SVGIG in the germline V gene (reference sequence). The CDR3 consists of 13 residues. This CDR3 is CAWSVAPYNEQFF. CDR3 nucleotide sequence: TGTGCCTGGAGTGTAGCCCCCTACAATGAGCAGTTCTTC.

The V and J genes are TRBV6-2 or TRBV6-3 and TRBJ2-5, with D maybe TRBD2 (7 bases). Per the germline V gene, CDR1 is MNHEY and CDR2 is SVGEGT. The ends were cut back, 2 bases at V and 0 bases at J, with 16 bases in the middle. This CDR3 has 17 amino acids. For the CDR3, the DNA is TGTGCCAGCAGTTACCCAAAGGGGGAGGGATACCAAGAGACCCAGTACTTC. Amino acids: CASSYPKGEGYQETQYF.

This clone was recorded once. The gene calls are TRBV9 and TRBJ2-3, with 12 positions matching TRBD1. The CDR3 length is 15 residues. The V segment lost 7 bases and the J segment 4 bases; nucleotides outside the gene matches: 7. Per the germline V gene, CDR1 is SGDLS and CDR2 is YYNGEE. The CDR3, as DNA: TGTGCCAGCGGGACCGGGACAGGGGGCGCAGATACGCAGTATTTT. Amino acid sequence: CASGTGTGGADTQYF.

The chain combines TRBV30 with TRBJ1-6; D gene uncertain. Germline V gene sequence: CDR1 GTSNPN, CDR2 SVGIG (reference sequence). The CDR3 covers 16 residues. V was clipped by 2 bases and J by 6 bases, with 17 bases between them. The DNA for the CDR3 is TGTGCCTGGAGTCCCTCCAGGATCCCTTCTAATTCACCCCTCCACTTT. Translation gives CAWSPSRIPSNSPLHF. The variable domain in full, completed from reference TRBV30 and TRBJ1-6, reads SQTIHQWPATLVQPVGSPLSLECTVEGTSNPNLYWYRQAAGRGLQLLFYSVGIGQISSEVPQNLSASRPQDRQFILSSKKLLLSDSGFYLCAWSPSRIPSNSPLHFGNGTRLTVT.

The sample holds a few counts of this clone. This CDR3 reads CASSPDLSNEQFF. The CDR3 DNA reads TGTGCCAGCAGCCCAGATCTAAGCAATGAGCAGTTCTTC. This rearrangement joins TRBV7-2 to TRBJ2-1; no firm D call. The CDR3 runs 13 residues. Trimming left V 5 bases short and J 6 bases short, with 11 bases between. Per the germline V gene, CDR1 is SGHTA and CDR2 is FQGNSA.

The rearrangement uses TRBV15 and TRBJ1-4, with D hard to call. CDR3 length: 13 residues. The germline gives CDR1 LNHNV, CDR2 YYDKDF (reference sequence). The V end was cut by 1 base, the J end by 14 bases, with 14 bases between. Here the CDR3 reads CATSRASRETLFF. The CDR3 coding sequence is TGTGCCACCAGCAGAGCCAGCCGAGAGACGCTGTTTTTT.

The chain carries TRBV28 and TRBJ1-2, with a possible D match to TRBD1 (6 bases). The CDR3 spans 15 residues. V lost 10 bases and J 5 bases, leaving 23 bases between the germline ends. Germline values: CDR1 MDHEN, CDR2 SYDVKM. The CDR3 nucleotides read TGTGCCACCGTCGGGGGCCCTGGGGGTCTATATGGCTACACCTTC. It specifies CATVGGPGGLYGYTF.

In this sample, this clone turned up once. The chain carries TRBV6-5 and TRBJ2-7; 9 nucleotides line up with TRBD1. CDR1 MNHEY and CDR2 SVGAGI come from the germline V gene. The CDR3 contains 13 residues. The V gene end was trimmed by 2 bases and the J gene end by 9 bases; junction bases not matched to a gene: 5. The CDR3, as DNA: TGTGCCAGCAGTTACCGGGACAGGGAGGCGCAGTACTTC. Its translation: CASSYRDREAQYF.

This rearrangement joins TRBV9 to TRBJ2-1, with 7 bases fitting TRBD2. Germline-derived CDR1 and CDR2 are SGDLS and YYNGEE. The junction had 9 bases not matched to a gene; V was cut back by 0 bases and J by 9 bases. This CDR3 is built from 15 residues. CDR3 nucleotides: TGTGCCAGCAGCGTAGAGGGTTCGGGGGGTGGTGAGCAGTTCTTC. Translated: CASSVEGSGGGEQFF.

The chain joins TRBV29-1 to TRBJ2-1; TRBD2 is a possible D gene (6 bases). CDR1 SQVTM and CDR2 ANQGSEA come from the germline V gene. Trimming shortened V by 7 bases and J by 10 bases, and 20 bases separated the two germline ends. The CDR3 is 13 amino acids. The CDR3 spells CSGSGGALGEQFF. DNA for the CDR3: TGCAGCGGTAGCGGAGGGGCGCTGGGGGAGCAGTTCTTC.

The J gene is TRBJ2-1, the V gene TRBV5-6; 9 bases are a match to TRBD1. CDR1 SGHDT and CDR2 YYEEEE come from the germline V gene. CDR3 length: 14 residues. The ends lost 0 bases at V and 7 bases at J; junction bases unmatched: 2. The chain's CDR3 is CASSLEGTGNEQFF. Here the CDR3 DNA reads TGTGCCAGCAGCTTGGAGGGGACAGGGAATGAGCAGTTCTTC.

The CDR3 spells CASSTQVEGGELFF. DNA for the CDR3: TGTGCCAGCAGCACCCAGGTCGAGGGCGGGGAGCTGTTTTTT. V gene TRBV9 combines with J gene TRBJ2-2, with D tentatively TRBD2 (5 bases). Germline V CDR1 and CDR2: SGDLS, YYNGEE. V lost 4 bases, J lost 7 bases, and 14 bases lay in between. The CDR3 contains 14 residues.

The chain couples TRBV2 to TRBJ2-5; D ambiguous. The germline gives CDR1 SNHLY, CDR2 FYNNEI. This CDR3 has 13 amino acids. The germline V and J ends were trimmed by 2 bases and 2 bases, with 6 bases remaining between them. The CDR3 is CASSENGQETQYF. DNA of the CDR3: TGTGCCAGCAGTGAAAACGGGCAAGAGACCCAGTACTTC. The full variable domain, completed using reference TRBV2 and TRBJ2-5, is EPEVTQTPSHQVTQMGQEVILRCVPISNHLYFYWYRQILGQKVEFLVSFYNNEISEKSEIFDDQFSVERPDGSNFTLKIRSTKLEDSAMYFCASSENGQETQYFGPGTRLLVL.

This chain joins TRBV6-2 or TRBV6-3 and TRBJ1-1, with D tentatively TRBD1 (5 bases). CDR1 and CDR2 from the germline V gene are MNHEY and SVGEGT. The V end lost 0 bases, the J end lost 1 base, and 6 bases lay between the germline ends. This CDR3 has 14 residues. The CDR3 protein is CASSYSTGNTEAFF. The CDR3 DNA reads TGTGCCAGCAGTTACTCCACAGGGAACACTGAAGCTTTCTTT.

The chain employs TRBV16 and TRBJ1-2, with a tentative D call TRBD1 (6 bases). The germline V and J ends were trimmed by 4 bases and 1 base, with 13 bases remaining between them. CDR1 and CDR2 (germline): KGHSY, FQNENV. The length of the CDR3 is 15 residues. The CDR3 region is CASSPRDTFNYGYTF. The CDR3 DNA sequence: TGTGCCAGCAGCCCCCGGGACACCTTTAACTATGGCTACACCTTC.

The chain uses TRBV2 and TRBJ2-4; TRBD2 aligns across 8 bases. The germline gives CDR1 SNHLY, CDR2 FYNNEI. CDR3 length: 16 amino acids. Germline trimming cut 1 base from V and 3 bases from J; bases unmatched to any gene: 5. The CDR3: CASSEDSGVIKNIQYF. Here the CDR3 DNA reads TGTGCCAGCAGTGAAGATAGCGGGGTTATCAAAAACATTCAGTACTTC.

This clone came up a few times. The chain combines TRBV18 with TRBJ2-2; D unresolved. This CDR3 contains 15 residues. V shed 3 bases and J shed 2 bases, with 10 bases lying between them. The germline V gene has CDR1 KGHSH and CDR2 LQKENI. The CDR3 protein is CASSPSQSNTGELFF. As DNA, the CDR3 is TGTGCCAGCTCACCGTCGCAGAGTAACACCGGGGAGCTGTTTTTT.

This chain uses TRBV5-1 with TRBJ2-6; D is ambiguous. The V and J ends lost 4 bases and 0 bases respectively, with 2 bases between them. Germline CDR1 is SGHRS and CDR2 is YFSETQ. The CDR3 is made up of 13 amino acids. CDR3 sequence (DNA): TGCGCCAGCAGCCCCTCTGGGGCCAACGTCCTGACTTTC. Residues: CASSPSGANVLTF.

The chain is built from TRBV5-1 and TRBJ1-1; D remains unclear. V lost 0 bases and J lost 3, with 15 bases in between. CDR3 size: 16 residues. The germline V gene encodes CDR1 SGHRS and CDR2 YFSETQ. The CDR3 DNA reads TGCGCCAGCAGCTTGGAAGGTCCGGTACGATACACTGAAGCTTTCTTT. It translates to CASSLEGPVRYTEAFF.

The rearrangement links TRBV10-1 to TRBJ1-4; the D gene is possibly TRBD1 (5 bases). The V end lost 3 bases, the J end lost 2 bases, and 10 bases lay between the germline ends. The CDR3 runs 15 residues. CDR1 WNHNN and CDR2 SYGVQD come from the germline V gene (reference sequence). DNA of the CDR3: TGCGCCAGCAGTGACCCTCGGGGGACTAATGAAAAACTGTTTTTT. Protein sequence: CASSDPRGTNEKLFF.

J is TRBJ2-2 and V is TRBV7-8, with 7 bases identical to TRBD1. The trim removed 5 bases at V and 4 bases at J, leaving 7 bases unmatched. This CDR3 has 15 amino acids. CDR1 is SGHVS and CDR2 is FQNEAQ in the germline V gene. CDR3 sequence: CASSLGDRFTGELFF. CDR3 in DNA: TGTGCCAGCAGCCTCGGGGACAGATTCACCGGGGAGCTGTTTTTT.

The CDR3 region is CASGTGPGETQYF. The CDR3 region has the DNA TGTGCCAGCGGGACAGGGCCCGGGGAGACCCAGTACTTC. The J gene is TRBJ2-5, the V gene TRBV7-3, with 9 bases lining up with TRBD1. With V trimmed by 8 bases and J by 5 bases, 6 bases remained unmatched. CDR1 and CDR2 from the germline V gene are SGHTA and FQGTGA. This CDR3 is 13 amino acids long.

The rearrangement links TRBV19 to TRBJ1-5, with a tentative D call TRBD1 (5 bases). Trimming removed 3 bases at V and 0 bases at J, with 12 bases between. The CDR3 consists of 16 residues. Germline CDR1 and CDR2: LNHDA and SQIVND (reference sequence). CDR3 nucleotide sequence: TGTGCCAGTAGTATTCGGGGCGTTGATAGCAATCAGCCCCAGCATTTT. It codes for CASSIRGVDSNQPQHF.

The V and J genes are TRBV21-1 and TRBJ2-7; TRBD2, the D gene given by the table, was not confirmed from the DNA. TRBV21-1 is shown as a pseudogene. The CDR3 totals 16 residues. This CDR3 reads CASKRPAAGGPYEQYF. Here the CDR3 DNA reads TGTGCCAGCAAACGCCCCGCAGCGGGAGGACCCTACGAGCAGTACTTC.

The rearrangement uses TRBV7-3 and TRBJ2-3; no reliable D call. Trimming left V 3 bases short and J 5 bases short, with 6 bases between. CDR1 SGHTA and CDR2 FQGTGA come from the germline V gene. CDR3 length equals 12 residues. CDR3 in amino acids: CASSFYGDTQYF. CDR3 DNA: TGTGCCAGCAGCTTTTATGGAGATACGCAGTATTTT.

The chain links TRBV29-1 to TRBJ2-1, with D perhaps TRBD1 (5 bases). In germline, CDR1 is SQVTM, CDR2 ANQGSEA. The CDR3 is made up of 17 amino acids. Deletions cut 7 bases from V and 3 bases from J, with 25 bases between. The CDR3 loop reads CSATIDARALSYNEQFF. CDR3 DNA: TGCAGCGCCACGATCGACGCCAGGGCCCTCAGCTACAATGAGCAGTTCTTC.

The chain uses TRBV10-3 and TRBJ2-3, with D possibly being TRBD2 (6 bases). The CDR3 totals 14 residues. V dropped 2 bases and J dropped 6 bases, with 12 bases sitting between them. The germline gives CDR1 ENHRY, CDR2 SYGVKD. In nucleotides, the CDR3 is TGTGCCATCAGTGAGCCCACTAGCAGCGATACGCAGTATTTT. Translation: CAISEPTSSDTQYF.

The V call is TRBV5-1, the J call TRBJ2-5; D gene ambiguous. Germline CDR1 is SGHRS and CDR2 is YFSETQ. Trimming took off 0 bases at V and 5 bases at J, with 8 bases between the two ends. The CDR3 spans 13 residues. CDR3 DNA sequence: TGCGCCAGCAGCTTGGGGCCTCGGGAGACCCAGTACTTC. Translation gives CASSLGPRETQYF. The entire variable domain, with the rest obtained from reference TRBV5-1 and TRBJ2-5, is as follows: KAGVTQTPRYLIKTRGQQVTLSCSPISGHRSVSWYQQTPGQGLQFLFEYFSETQRNKGNFPGRFSGRQFSNSRSEMNVSTLELGDSALYLCASSLGPRETQYFGPGTRLLVL.

V is TRBV21-1 and J is TRBJ1-4. TRBV21-1 is designated a pseudogene. The CDR3 is 16 residues long. The CDR3 sequence: CASSKGGWATNEKLFF. DNA for the CDR3: TGTGCCAGCAGCAAAGGTGGCTGGGCAACTAATGAAAAACTGTTTTTT.

V usage is TRBV27 and J usage is TRBJ2-7; D is unclear. Germline CDR1 and CDR2: MNHEY and SMNVEV (reference sequence). The V end lost 4 bases, the J end lost 0 bases, and 13 bases lay between the germline ends. CDR3 length: 15 residues. CDR3 protein: CASSSVHQSSYEQYF. CDR3 bases: TGTGCCAGCAGTTCCGTACACCAGAGCTCCTACGAGCAGTACTTC.